Listed here are 30 T cell receptor beta chains from one sample, sequenced in a study of breast tumors, draining lymph nodes, adjacent tissues. Axillary draining lymph nodes of breast cancer patients supplied the node samples. Via MiXCR, TCRdb re-called the multiplex PCR reads, giving one row per CDR3 protein. Of about 230,000 distinct CDR3 sequences in the sample, approximately 30% were seen once. The sample taken for sequencing was axillary lymph node tissue. The receptor source for this set is a female donor with breast cancer. Some clones in this sample may be carry-over from other donors' samples.

This clonotype was detected ten times or more. This chain links TRBV2 with TRBJ2-7, with 10 bases aligning to TRBD1. V shed 7 bases and J 6 bases; nucleotides not matched to a gene: 6. CDR1 and CDR2 from the germline V gene are SNHLY and FYNNEI. CDR3 size: 13 residues. The CDR3 DNA reads as TGTGCCAGCACCTCCGGGACAGGGGTCGAGCAGTACTTC. It specifies CASTSGTGVEQYF. Filled out from reference TRBV2 and TRBJ2-7, the complete variable domain reads EPEVTQTPSHQVTQMGQEVILRCVPISNHLYFYWYRQILGQKVEFLVSFYNNEISEKSEIFDDQFSVERPDGSNFTLKIRSTKLEDSAMYFCASTSGTGVEQYFGPGTRLTVT.

This clonotype was seen many times. The chain has TRBV29-1 and TRBJ2-7, with 11 bases fitting TRBD2. The CDR3 has 15 residues. V gave up 5 bases and J gave up 2 bases; unmatched junction bases: 8. CDR1 is SQVTM, CDR2 ANQGSEA, per germline. CDR3 loop: CSVKSYSGRAYEQYF. CDR3 nucleotide sequence: TGCAGCGTTAAATCCTATAGCGGGAGGGCCTACGAGCAGTACTTC.

This clonotype has more than one count but fewer than ten. The V and J genes are TRBV6-2 or TRBV6-3 and TRBJ1-6, with TRBD1 matching 10 bases. The J segment lost 2 bases and the V segment lost 6 bases, leaving 7 bases of the junction unmatched. This CDR3 is 17 amino acids long. The germline gives CDR1 MNHEY, CDR2 SVGEGT. The CDR3 sequence: CASRPGTGVTYNSPLHF. The CDR3 DNA follows: TGTGCCAGCAGACCCGGGACAGGGGTAACCTATAATTCACCCCTCCACTTT.

This clonotype has ten or more counts. This chain joins TRBV20-1 and TRBJ2-2; a weak D match, TRBD2 (6 bases). The CDR3 sequence is 15 residues long. Germline V lookup: CDR1 DFQATT, CDR2 SNEGSKA (reference sequence). Trimming took off 5 bases at V and 0 bases at J, with 13 bases between the two ends. The chain's CDR3 is CSALPAGSNTGELFF. CDR3 nucleotide sequence: TGCAGTGCTCTCCCAGCGGGTTCGAACACCGGGGAGCTGTTTTTT.

V usage is TRBV29-1 and J usage is TRBJ2-5; 7 bases agree with TRBD1. This CDR3 contains 14 residues. Germline CDR1 and CDR2: SQVTM and ANQGSEA. V lost 8 bases and J lost 0; bases outside the gene matches: 9. Here the CDR3 reads CSREDRPYQETQYF. In DNA, the CDR3 is TGCAGCAGAGAGGACAGGCCGTACCAAGAGACCCAGTACTTC.

This clonotype was detected only a few times. This could be a read error, since a much larger clone is one nucleotide away. V and J are TRBV6-5 and TRBJ2-5; D possibly uses TRBD1 or TRBD2 (5 bases each). Germline V CDR1 and CDR2: MNHEY, SVGAGI. There are 16 residues in the CDR3. Trimming pared 5 bases from V and 2 bases from J, leaving 18 bases between. In DNA, the CDR3 is TGTGCCAGCAGTCATGTCGGGACGGGACCTCAAGAGACCCAGTACTTC. Protein: CASSHVGTGPQETQYF.

In this sample, this clonotype turned up many times. The chain carries TRBV20-1 and TRBJ1-6, with a tentative D call TRBD1 (5 bases). The CDR3 is 16 residues long. The germline V gene encodes CDR1 DFQATT and CDR2 SNEGSKA (reference sequence). The CDR3 is CLVGPSSWADNSPLHF. The CDR3 DNA follows: TGCCTTGTGGGACCCTCCTCCTGGGCCGATAATTCACCCCTCCACTTT.

This clonotype was observed at least ten times. The V call is TRBV4-2, the J call TRBJ2-1; 13 positions match TRBD2. The CDR3 totals 14 residues. Germline V gene lookup returns CDR1 LGHNA and CDR2 YNFKEQ. After removal of 0 bases from V and 13 bases from J, the junction contained 3 bases not matched to a gene. CDR3 sequence (DNA): TGTGCCAGCAGCCAAGATACTAGCGGGAGGGGCCAGTTCTTC. Translation gives CASSQDTSGRGQFF.

This chain links TRBV3-1 with TRBJ2-2, with D tentatively TRBD1 (6 bases). The CDR3 covers 15 residues. V dropped 4 bases and J dropped 5 bases, with 14 bases sitting between them. Germline V gives CDR1 LGHDT, CDR2 YNNKEL (reference sequence). Here the CDR3 reads CASSRRQVRTGELFF. CDR3 DNA: TGTGCCAGCAGCCGCCGACAGGTTCGGACCGGGGAGCTGTTTTTT.

The chain links TRBV5-6 to TRBJ2-7, with a possible D match to TRBD2 (6 bases). Trimming pared 5 bases from V and 2 bases from J, leaving 14 bases between. There are 14 residues in the CDR3. Germline CDR1 SGHDT, CDR2 YYEEEE. The CDR3 DNA sequence: TGTGCCAGCAGACCAGCCGGGAGCACCTACGAGCAGTACTTC. It encodes CASRPAGSTYEQYF.

This clonotype showed up many times. V usage is TRBV7-6 and J usage is TRBJ2-5, with 14 nucleotides matching TRBD2. CDR1 is SGHVS, CDR2 FNYEAQ, per germline. V gave up 5 bases and J gave up 7 bases; unmatched junction bases: 9. The CDR3 contains 16 residues. CDR3 bases: TGTGCCAGCAGCCCCAGACTAGCGGGAGGGCCGGGGACCCAGTACTTC. Amino acids: CASSPRLAGGPGTQYF.

CDR3 DNA: TGTGCCAGCAACCGACAGGGTTACGCTGAAGCTTTCTTT. It codes for CASNRQGYAEAFF. The chain recombines TRBV9 with TRBJ1-1; TRBD1 agrees at 7 bases. V trimming: 6 bases; J trimming: 6 bases; junction bases outside the gene matches: 8. The CDR3 has 13 amino acids. CDR1 and CDR2 (germline): SGDLS, YYNGEE.

A few counts support this clonotype. This chain connects TRBV6-2 or TRBV6-3 to TRBJ1-5; weak D call: TRBD1 (5 bases). V lost 6 bases to trimming and J lost 8 bases, with 14 bases between them. CDR3 size: 13 residues. The germline V gene has CDR1 MNHEY and CDR2 SVGEGT. In nucleotides, the CDR3 is TGTGCCAGCAGGGCCCGGCGGGGGGAGCCCCAGCATTTT. Protein sequence: CASRARRGEPQHF.

This clonotype was seen ten or more times. J is TRBJ1-3 and V is TRBV7-9; D is undetermined. V was trimmed by 5 bases and J by 1 base, leaving 6 bases between them. This CDR3 is built from 13 residues. Germline lookup yields CDR1 SEHNR and CDR2 FQNEAQ (reference sequence). The CDR3 spells CASSTLSGNTIYF. The CDR3 DNA reads as TGTGCCAGCAGCACCCTTTCTGGAAACACCATATATTTT.

This clonotype was counted many times. The J gene is TRBJ1-6, the V gene TRBV7-2; no reliable D call. This CDR3 contains 13 residues. V dropped 1 base and J dropped 14 bases, with 12 bases sitting between them. Germline loops: CDR1 SGHTA, CDR2 FQGNSA. The CDR3 DNA reads TGTGCCAGCAGCTTAGTCGTGGGAAGGGCCCTCCACTTT. It specifies CASSLVVGRALHF.

This clonotype was seen ten or more times. The rearrangement uses TRBV6-2 or TRBV6-3 and TRBJ2-2; D ambiguous. CDR1 and CDR2 from the germline V gene are MNHEY and SVGEGT. This CDR3 is built from 17 residues. Trimming shortened V by 0 bases and J by 0 bases, and 11 bases separated the two germline ends. The CDR3: CASSYSIGLTNTGELFF. DNA for the CDR3: TGTGCCAGCAGTTACTCGATTGGGCTGACGAACACCGGGGAGCTGTTTTTT.

This clonotype came up a few times. Since a much larger clone is just one base distant, this may be a read error. The V and J genes are TRBV6-5 and TRBJ2-2; tentatively, D is TRBD2 (5 bases). This CDR3 is built from 17 residues. V lost 2 bases and J lost 6, with 19 bases in between. Looked up from germline, CDR1 is MNHEY and CDR2 is SVGAGI. DNA for the CDR3: TGTGCCAGCAGTTACGGCCCTGGTCTAGCAAGTGCCGGGGAGCTGTTTTTT. Encoded protein: CASSYGPGLASAGELFF.

As for this clonotype: A much larger clone lies one base from this, so it may be a read error. The chain recombines TRBV6-5 with TRBJ2-1; D not certain. The germline CDR1 and CDR2 sequences are MNHEY and SVGAGI. This CDR3 is built from 15 residues. V was clipped by 5 bases and J by 2 bases, with 13 bases between them. The CDR3, as DNA: TGTGCCAGCAGTCTTTCTCGGAGCCCCTACAATGAGCAGTTCTTC. Protein: CASSLSRSPYNEQFF.

This clonotype was detected many times. V gene TRBV12-3 or TRBV12-4 combines with J gene TRBJ2-5; D possibly uses TRBD1 or TRBD2 (5 bases each). This CDR3 is 15 amino acids long. V was pared by 4 bases and J by 2 bases, with 14 bases between. The CDR3 DNA reads TGTGCCAGCAGTTCCCTCCCGGGGACGCAAGAGACCCAGTACTTC. Protein sequence: CASSSLPGTQETQYF.

Ten or more counts support this clonotype. The chain carries TRBV20-1 and TRBJ2-1; 9 bases line up with TRBD2. This CDR3 spans 14 amino acids. J gave up 3 bases and V 6 bases, and 6 bases lay outside the gene matches. Germline loops: CDR1 DFQATT, CDR2 SNEGSKA (reference sequence). CDR3 sequence reads: CSARRLADYNEQFF. CDR3 sequence (DNA): TGCAGTGCGCGGAGACTAGCGGACTACAATGAGCAGTTCTTC.

The rearrangement uses TRBV2 and TRBJ1-5, with a possible D match to TRBD1 (5 bases). Germline-derived CDR1 and CDR2 are SNHLY and FYNNEI. V gave up 4 bases and J gave up 6 bases, with 10 bases separating them. The CDR3 length is 13 residues. CDR3 coding DNA: TGTGCCAGCAGTGGGGGGACCTCTCAGCCCCAGCATTTT. This sequence encodes CASSGGTSQPQHF.

The chain has TRBV20-1 and TRBJ1-2; D gene unclear. Deletions cut 0 bases from V and 2 bases from J, with 7 bases between. CDR3 length: 13 residues. Germline V CDR1 and CDR2: DFQATT, SNEGSKA (reference sequence). Here the CDR3 reads CSARDLENYGYTF. CDR3 DNA sequence: TGCAGTGCTAGAGATCTGGAGAACTATGGCTACACCTTC.

This clonotype appeared many times. The rearrangement joins TRBV6-5 to TRBJ1-6, with 9 bases that match TRBD1. V gave up 5 bases and J gave up 7 bases; unmatched junction bases: 9. The germline CDR1 and CDR2 sequences are MNHEY and SVGAGI. The CDR3 totals 16 residues. The CDR3 DNA sequence: TGTGCCAGCAGTCCCCGCGGACAGGGGAGAAATTCACCCCTCCACTTT. Translation: CASSPRGQGRNSPLHF.

This clonotype was picked up many times. This chain uses TRBV10-2 with TRBJ2-7; D possibly corresponds to TRBD2 (5 bases). From germline, CDR1 is WSHSY and CDR2 SAAADI. There are 13 residues in the CDR3. V lost 5 bases and J 0 bases, leaving 8 bases between the germline ends. Here the CDR3 reads CASSPGISYEQYF. The CDR3 DNA sequence: TGCGCCAGCAGTCCGGGGATCTCCTACGAGCAGTACTTC.

This clonotype was observed at least ten times. The CDR3 nucleotides are TGTGCCTGGATATGGGGCGCAGATACGCAGTATTTT. Translating it yields CAWIWGADTQYF. The rearrangement joins TRBV30 to TRBJ2-3, with D possibly TRBD1 on 5 matching bases. Trimming pared 4 bases from V and 4 bases from J, leaving 9 bases between. Germline values: CDR1 GTSNPN, CDR2 SVGIG (reference sequence). The CDR3 has 12 residues. The whole variable domain, filled in from reference TRBV30 and TRBJ2-3, reads SQTIHQWPATLVQPVGSPLSLECTVEGTSNPNLYWYRQAAGRGLQLLFYSVGIGQISSEVPQNLSASRPQDRQFILSSKKLLLSDSGFYLCAWIWGADTQYFGPGTRLTVL.

To note about this clonotype: This could be a read error, since a much larger clone is one nucleotide away. The chain is built from TRBV5-5 and TRBJ2-7; D call uncertain. In germline, CDR1 is SGHKS, CDR2 YYEKEE (reference sequence). V was cut by 0 bases and J by 0 bases, with 10 bases left in between. This CDR3 spans 15 amino acids. The CDR3 coding sequence is TGTGCCAGCAGCTTGGGGGCTACCCCCTCCTACGAGCAGTACTTC. Encoded protein: CASSLGATPSYEQYF.

This clonotype was observed once. The J gene is TRBJ1-5, the V gene TRBV28; D uncertain. This CDR3 has 14 residues. Germline V gives CDR1 MDHEN, CDR2 SYDVKM. V was cut by 3 bases and J by 6 bases, with 12 bases left in between. CDR3 residues: CASSFFSGTQPQHF. The CDR3 nucleotides are TGTGCCAGCAGTTTTTTTTCGGGAACTCAGCCCCAGCATTTT.

This clonotype was found many times. The rearrangement links TRBV20-1 to TRBJ1-2; D gene unclear. This CDR3 spans 14 amino acids. Germline V gene data show CDR1 as DFQATT and CDR2 as SNEGSKA (reference sequence). The ends were cut back, 4 bases at V and 1 base at J, with 13 bases in the middle. The CDR3 coding sequence is TGCAGTGCTATCGGGTCTCGCCTTAACTATGGCTACACCTTC. It is translated as CSAIGSRLNYGYTF.

About this clonotype: One base away lies a much larger clone, so this may be a sequencing read error. The chain is built from TRBV13 and TRBJ2-1; D remains unclear. CDR1 PRHDT and CDR2 FYEKMQ come from the germline V gene (reference sequence). Trimming shortened V by 8 bases and J by 8 bases, and 16 bases separated the two germline ends. This CDR3 region has 13 residues. The CDR3 spells CASCQPVVDEQFF. The CDR3 nucleotides are TGTGCCAGCTGTCAGCCCGTGGTCGATGAGCAGTTCTTC.

The rearrangement links TRBV24-1 to TRBJ2-5; 9 bases map to TRBD2. Per the germline V gene, CDR1 is KGHDR and CDR2 is SFDVKD. V lost 8 bases, J lost 5 bases, and 8 bases stayed unmatched. This CDR3 spans 14 amino acids. The CDR3: CATIDAREGETQYF. In DNA, the CDR3 is TGTGCCACCATTGACGCGCGGGAGGGCGAGACCCAGTACTTC.